These 15 T cell receptor beta chains were sequenced from one sample in a study of blood T cell repertoires in COVID-19. Generated by immunoSEQ multiplex PCR, the TCRdb table keeps only in-frame clones and is missing some. Seen here are 250,000 to 350,000 clones, more than 90% observed once, and the top ten hold 2.6%. Sequenced sample: PBMCs or T cells enriched from blood (not recorded which). The receptor source for this set is a man in his 60s who had recovered from COVID-19.

This clone has a single count. The chain employs TRBV9 and TRBJ2-5; the D gene is possibly TRBD1 (6 bases). The length of the CDR3 is 13 residues. CDR1 is SGDLS and CDR2 is YYNGEE in the germline V gene. Trimming stripped 4 bases from V and 5 bases from J, with 12 bases between. This chain's CDR3 is CASSKGGLETQYF. The CDR3 DNA reads as TGTGCCAGCAGCAAAGGGGGTTTGGAGACCCAGTACTTC.

The chain combines TRBV6-5 with TRBJ1-5; D unclear. Per germline, CDR1 MNHEY and CDR2 SVGAGI. This CDR3 has 14 residues. V was cut by 0 bases and J by 6 bases, with 9 bases left in between. The CDR3 loop reads CASSYSSGSQPQHF. CDR3 DNA: TGTGCCAGCAGTTACTCTTCGGGTAGTCAGCCCCAGCATTTT.

The chain joins TRBV4-1 to TRBJ1-2, with a tentative D call TRBD1 (6 bases). Trimming left V 0 bases short and J 4 bases short, with 12 bases between. Germline V lookup: CDR1 MGHRA, CDR2 YSYEKL. The CDR3 extends over 15 amino acids. CDR3 nucleotides: TGCGCCAGCAGCCAAGACGGGACACTTGTCTATGGCTACACCTTC. This sequence encodes CASSQDGTLVYGYTF.

The rearrangement links TRBV20-1 to TRBJ2-3; the D gene is possibly TRBD2 (6 bases). CDR1 is DFQATT, CDR2 SNEGSKA, per germline (reference sequence). The CDR3 has 15 amino acids. Trimming shortened V by 3 bases and J by 6 bases, and 19 bases separated the two germline ends. The CDR3 loop is CSASFLQAGLDTQYF. The CDR3 DNA follows: TGCAGTGCTAGTTTTCTGCAGGCGGGGTTGGATACGCAGTATTTT.

CDR3 sequence: CASSLVLEPGPGEQYF. CDR3 DNA: TGTGCCAGCAGCTTAGTCCTAGAACCCGGGCCAGGGGAGCAGTACTTC. The V and J genes are TRBV11-3 and TRBJ2-7; TRBD1 is a possible D gene (5 bases). With 1 base removed from V and 7 bases from J, the gap between germline ends came to 20 bases. The CDR3 loop spans 16 amino acids. Germline assignment: CDR1 SGHNT and CDR2 YENEEA.

The gene calls are TRBV7-6 and TRBJ1-6, with a possible D match to TRBD1 (5 bases). Germline CDR1 is SGHVS and CDR2 is FNYEAQ. The CDR3 consists of 14 residues. V lost 1 base and J lost 10, with 11 bases in between. The CDR3 sequence: CASSLGGVPSPLHF. In DNA form, the CDR3 reads TGTGCCAGCAGCTTAGGGGGGGTCCCCTCACCCCTCCACTTT.

The V gene is TRBV19, the J gene TRBJ2-5, with TRBD2 matching over 8 bases. Germline-derived CDR1 and CDR2 are LNHDA and SQIVND (reference sequence). This CDR3 spans 16 amino acids. J gave up 2 bases and V 3 bases, and 8 bases lay outside the gene matches. CDR3 DNA sequence: TGTGCCAGTAGTATTAGGGGGATAGCGGGGCAAGAGACCCAGTACTTC. This codes for CASSIRGIAGQETQYF. Drawing the rest from reference TRBV19 and TRBJ2-5, the complete variable domain is DGGITQSPKYLFRKEGQNVTLSCEQNLNHDAMYWYRQDPGQGLRLIYYSQIVNDFQKGDIAEGYSVSREKKESFPLTVTSAQKNPTAFYLCASSIRGIAGQETQYFGPGTRLLVL.

This chain connects TRBV4-1 to TRBJ2-5, with D perhaps TRBD2 (5 bases). V was pared by 0 bases and J by 3 bases, with 11 bases between. CDR1 is MGHRA, CDR2 YSYEKL, per germline. This CDR3 has 15 residues. In DNA form, the CDR3 reads TGCGCCAGCAGCCAAGATTTCGGGCGGGAAGAGACCCAGTACTTC. Translated: CASSQDFGREETQYF.

V is TRBV7-2 and J is TRBJ1-5, with 12 positions matching TRBD1. Losses at the gene ends were 4 bases for V and 6 bases for J; bases not matched to a gene: 4. CDR3 size: 15 residues. The germline V gene has CDR1 SGHTA and CDR2 FQGNSA. Here the CDR3 DNA reads TGTGCCAGCAGCTCGGGACAGGGGGCGGTTCAGCCCCAGCATTTT. Protein sequence: CASSSGQGAVQPQHF.

CDR3 loop: CASSGTGTEAFF. The CDR3 region has the DNA TGCGCCAGCAGCGGGACAGGGACTGAAGCTTTCTTT. The J gene is TRBJ1-1, the V gene TRBV5-1; 9 positions match TRBD1. The CDR3 spans 12 residues. CDR1 and CDR2 from the germline V gene are SGHRS and YFSETQ. Germline trimming cut 4 bases from V and 5 bases from J; bases unmatched to any gene: 0. Variable domain in full (rest from reference TRBV5-1 and TRBJ1-1): KAGVTQTPRYLIKTRGQQVTLSCSPISGHRSVSWYQQTPGQGLQFLFEYFSETQRNKGNFPGRFSGRQFSNSRSEMNVSTLELGDSALYLCASSGTGTEAFFGQGTRLTVV.

This sequence joins TRBV4-2 and TRBJ1-3, with D hard to call. Trimming left V 1 base short and J 5 bases short, with 18 bases between. The V gene's germline CDR1 is LGHNA and CDR2 YNFKEQ. This CDR3 region has 17 residues. The CDR3 sequence is CASSQGGTQRARNTIYF. For the CDR3, the DNA is TGTGCCAGCAGCCAAGGGGGAACCCAGCGGGCGCGAAACACCATATATTTT.

The V call is TRBV19, the J call TRBJ2-3; TRBD2 matches at 14 bases. This CDR3 contains 17 residues. CDR1 LNHDA and CDR2 SQIVND come from the germline V gene (reference sequence). V was pared by 3 bases and J by 3 bases, with 5 bases of the junction left unmatched. The CDR3 spells CASSMRLAGGPTDTQYF. Written as DNA, the CDR3 is TGTGCCAGTAGTATGCGACTAGCGGGGGGGCCTACAGATACGCAGTATTTT.

This clone was counted once. The chain employs TRBV13 and TRBJ1-3; a possible D gene is TRBD1 (5 bases). Germline values: CDR1 PRHDT, CDR2 FYEKMQ (reference sequence). Trimming removed 5 bases from V and 0 bases from J, with 11 bases in between. CDR3 size: 15 residues. In nucleotides, the CDR3 is TGTGCCAGCAGCCCAACGACAGCCTCTGGAAACACCATATATTTT. Its translation is CASSPTTASGNTIYF.

The rearrangement joins TRBV7-9 to TRBJ2-7; a weak D match, TRBD1 (5 bases). The CDR3 extends over 14 amino acids. CDR1 SEHNR and CDR2 FQNEAQ come from the germline V gene (reference sequence). The V and J ends lost 2 bases and 0 bases respectively, with 8 bases between them. The CDR3 region is CASSLQGSSYEQYF. The CDR3 DNA follows: TGTGCCAGCAGCTTACAGGGTAGCTCCTACGAGCAGTACTTC.

The chain employs TRBV5-4 and TRBJ1-6, with D perhaps matching TRBD1 (6 bases). The V gene lost 0 bases and the J gene lost 8 bases, with 9 bases spanning the gap. The length of the CDR3 is 14 residues. Germline V gene lookup returns CDR1 SGHNT and CDR2 YYREEE (reference sequence). The CDR3 is CASSLGQAHSPLHF. In DNA form, the CDR3 reads TGTGCCAGCAGCTTGGGACAGGCCCATTCACCCCTCCACTTT.